Detailed here is one TCR beta chain. Its antigen is still unknown. Per-base quality was not reported, and no clone a single base away is much larger than it. The data are from a study of cytomegalovirus exposure and HLA in healthy donors (dated by TCRdb to about 2017). For the wider study: An earlier analysis of some 550 of the donors reported about 290 Gb of sequence data and 117 million unique TCR beta sequences from approximately 180 million T cells. The genetic ancestry cluster associated with self-reported Caucasian donors included around 76% of the approximately 400 genotyped donors. About 300 gigabases of sequencing data and around 87 million unique TCR sequences were included in an early release covering about 700 HLA-typed donors. The later analysis used no new phenotypic data to find candidate immune exposures, relying instead on TCR beta sequences and their occurrence across donors. To predict cytomegalovirus infection status, the study combined high-throughput TCR immunosequencing, statistical association of individual TCRs with disease status, and machine learning. Several DR-DQ haplotypes were treated as single units for association and clustering because of strong linkage in the cohort. An earlier analysis of fewer than 750 of the donors used high-throughput TCR beta sequencing to judge whether each TCR beta V gene segment behaved as functional or pseudogenic. Along with the approximately 620-subject first cohort, a separate validation cohort of over a hundred different subjects was used. The study profiled the T cell repertoires of hundreds of subjects by immunosequencing and related them to cytomegalovirus serostatus. A later genetic analysis used genome-wide SNP genotypes for about 55% of the 666 donors, treating that subset as a discovery cohort. Typing coverage varied by locus: roughly 620-640 donors for A, B, C, DRB1 and DQB1; roughly 510 for DQA1; approximately 610 for DPA1; more than 450 for DPB1. Both class I and class II loci were covered by HLA typing, at four-digit resolution. A later analysis re-examined previously published TCR beta repertoires from over 500 donors and added high-resolution HLA genotyping to investigate patterns of TCR occurrence. The study aimed to test whether signatures of past pathogen exposure could be identified by cataloging public T cell receptors. Across some 400 genotyped donors of the cohort, an average of about 240,000 unique TCR beta nucleotide sequences per donor were sequenced, and approximately 19% of those sequences were non-productive. Every discovery cohort repertoire had been produced on one sequencing platform. Donor age, sex, ethnicity and CMV serostatus were compiled together with the repertoire data.

Results and caveats for the whole study, not just this receptor: While some public TCRs were present in many individuals, most TCR sequences turned up only very rarely across donors. For the cohort, immune exposure information was limited to CMV serostatus. V-gene and J-gene trimming of TCR beta chains was associated with a missense DCLRE1C variant in a later genetic analysis, and the association was replicated in an independent cohort. A later analysis found that most CMV-associated TCR beta chains appeared HLA-restricted, with HLA associations seemingly driven largely by CMV exposure. Strong co-occurrence of HLA alleles, especially DR and DQ, made assigning TCR associations to individual alleles difficult. Linkage disequilibrium might explain the correlated functional status among segregating V segments, but an unknown experimental factor could not be ruled out. In both the original and validation cohorts, the classifier was reported to diagnose cytomegalovirus status with high specificity and sensitivity. Several of the top co-occurrence clusters appeared to be linked to parvovirus B19, influenza, CMV and Epstein-Barr virus, according to a later analysis. In a later analysis, TCR association rates were found to vary across HLA loci, with the most associated TCRs seen for DRB1 alleles and the fewest for HLA-C alleles. HLA typing was unavailable for some donors at each locus, so association tests used only the typed subset. In vitro tests confirmed that a few of the cytomegalovirus-associated TCR beta chains recognize cytomegalovirus antigens. Only TCR beta chains were sequenced in this cohort, and the absence of alpha or paired-chain data limited detectable features. In the study, some 160 TCR beta chains were listed as associated with cytomegalovirus. An earlier analysis of 450 to 750 of the donors showed that most TCR beta V segments appeared in productive rearrangements either about 87% or about 30% of the time, which broadly matched IMGT annotations. A cluster of highly shared sequence variants was judged likely to be a technical artifact of the sequencing pipeline. Specific HLA alleles were associated with 16,951 TCR beta sequences at a false discovery rate of 0.05 in a later analysis. Because the 87-base-pair reads could not distinguish some IMGT-functional V segments, including TRBV6-2 and TRBV6-3, those segments were excluded. Compared with equally common non-associated chains, HLA-associated TCR beta chains in a later analysis were more clonally expanded and had lower generation probabilities. A further reported finding was that TCR beta sequences accurately predicted the HLA-A and HLA-B alleles for most subjects in the first cohort. In a later genetic analysis, fewer N-insertions in productive TCRs were reported among donors in an Asian-associated ancestry cluster than the approximately 670-donor mean. Because counts were too low, seventeen rarely observed V segments, including chromosome 9 orphons, were left out of the earlier analysis of a few hundred of the donors. Sequencing depth was assumed to be roughly uniform across donors in the presence/absence analyses, though that assumption may not hold. The authors suggested that the approach could potentially be generalized to other disease states and immunological phenotypes.

Libraries were made using the immunoSEQ multiplex PCR assay. The multiplex PCR relied on a mix of 60 forward primers for TCR Vbeta segments and 13 reverse primers for TCR Jbeta segments. The CDR3 region of rearranged TCR beta genes was amplified from genomic DNA by a multiplex PCR assay. The Illumina HiSeq System was used to sequence the amplified TCR beta libraries as 87-base-pair reads. The published analysis was carried out like this. A later analysis tallied some 79 million unique TCR beta chains across the 666 repertoires, and about 10 million of those chains were shared by two or more donors. To remove PCR and sequencing errors, raw reads were error-corrected and collapsed into unique sequences using a nearest-neighbor algorithm that merged closely related sequences. Alignment of CDR3 sequences to IMGT reference sequences was used to assign V, D and J gene segments. For a sequence to be retained, a match of at least six nucleotides was required to both a V gene segment and a J gene segment. Rearrangements were classified as productive when the CDR3 lacked stop codons and remained in frame with V and J, and all other rearrangements were classified as non-productive. CDR3 was defined by IMGT convention, running from the second conserved V-encoded cysteine to the conserved J-encoded phenylalanine. Sequences without an unambiguous match to a single V gene segment were excluded from the earlier analysis of 450 to 650 of the donors. An earlier analysis of approximately 590 of the donors called V segments functional above 56.7% productive rearrangements and segregating when the between-donor standard deviation exceeded 5%. A statistical classification framework was built to diagnose cytomegalovirus status from the catalog of TCR beta chain sequences. A later analysis assigned V and J genes by comparing TCR nucleotide sequences with IMGT/GENE-DB human TR gene sequences. Using the TCRdist pipeline, a later analysis assigned CDR3 sequences along with most-parsimonious VDJ recombination scenarios. In a later analysis, every TCR beta chain was defined by the combination of its CDR3 amino acid sequence and its V-gene family, and reads without a unique V-gene family were dropped. A later analysis removed 450 to 600 highly shared, low-generation-probability nucleotide sequences to deal with suspected cross-contamination and a sequencing artifact. A later analysis calculated a clonal expansion index for each public chain from normalized within-repertoire ranks of inferred template counts. In a later analysis, generation probabilities were computed using a VDJ recombination model fitted to out-of-frame rearrangements, and the results were checked against IGoR. In a later analysis, TCR-TCR, TCR-HLA and TCR-CMV co-occurrence was scored with hypergeometric tests, and a repertoire-size bias correction was applied to TCR pairs. False discovery rates were estimated in a later analysis by permuting HLA or CMV assignments 20 times. In a later analysis, co-occurring TCRs were grouped using DBSCAN, and TCRdist sequence similarity was added for clustering within HLA-allele-positive subsets. Co-occurrence clustering excluded repertoires with fewer than 30,000 or more than 120,000 public chains, plus five with anomalous nucleotide sharing. This is the immuneACCESS table as TCRdb keeps it, with only in-frame sequences that have V and J called. A part of the clones is gone; compared with another copy, unresolved V genes explain less than half, and the rest is unexplained. The V and J calls and clone size come from that table; D and trimming were worked out from the DNA. Counted in this sample were over 150,000 clones; over 75% of them appeared once. The ten largest make up about 2.3% of the sample.

As encoded in the germline V gene, CDR1 is ENHRY while CDR2 is SYGVKD. V loses 3 bases at its end and J loses 8 bases; junction bases beyond the gene matches: 6. The CDR3 sequence holds 14 residues, the cysteine and phenylalanine included. Of all the DNA, just the CDR3 is kept, 42 bases in frame from base 1. The cohort was made up of several hundred healthy bone marrow donors. At the time of sampling, all cohort members were nominally healthy, though unrecorded immune exposures were likely present. The donor was CMV seronegative and was included in the group of 352 seronegative cohort members. Each donor provided a peripheral blood sample, and peripheral blood mononuclear cells were used for TCR beta sequencing. Genomic DNA extraction from the blood cell samples was performed with the Qiagen DNeasy Blood Extraction Kit.

The chain is made from TRBV10-3 and TRBJ2-2, and TRBD1 matches 7 of the central bases. This receptor was obtained from a male donor in good health and CMV-seronegative. What was sequenced was PBMCs. The sequenced DNA is TGTGCCATCAGTGACACGACAGGGTTGGGGGAGCTGTTTTTT. Its translation reads: CAISDTTGLGELFF.